This T cell receptor (beta chain) is from a study of blood T cell repertoires in COVID-19. The length of the CDR3 is 14 residues. V was trimmed by 0 bases and J by 2 bases, leaving 9 bases between them. In germline, CDR1 is SGDLS, CDR2 YYNGEE. Those who participated ranged in age from roughly 18 to 90 years and resided in 20 to 25 US areas. Participants' reported clinical history set cohort assignment. Generated by immunoSEQ multiplex PCR, the TCRdb table keeps only in-frame clones and is missing some. The table has 400,000 to 450,000 clones, around 91% seen once. Sequencing input: PBMCs or T cells enriched from blood (not recorded which). This TCR was sampled from a man aged 25-45 years who had recovered from COVID-19. This chain connects TRBV9 to TRBJ2-7; D may be TRBD2 (6 bases). The CDR3 reads CASSVAGVAYEQYF. The CDR3 DNA reads TGTGCCAGCAGCGTAGCGGGGGTGGCCTACGAGCAGTACTTC. The full variable domain, its missing parts supplied by reference TRBV9 and TRBJ2-7, is DSGVTQTPKHLITATGQRVTLRCSPRSGDLSVYWYQQSLDQGLQFLIQYYNGEERAKGNILERFSAQQFPDLHSELNLSSLELGDSALYFCASSVAGVAYEQYFGPGTRLTVT.